Sequencing of this T cell receptor (beta chain) was carried out in a study of cytomegalovirus exposure and HLA in healthy donors. Whole-study findings and limits: A prior analysis recorded that most TCR beta V segments were productive about 87% or about 30% of the time. One later analysis reportedly identified an Asian-associated ancestry cluster that showed fewer N-insertions than the approximately 700-donor mean.

PCR involved 60 Vbeta and 13 Jbeta primers. This table comes from immunoSEQ multiplex PCR, and its TCRdb copy is limited to in-frame clones, with some not included. The data show about 200,000 clones, approximately 78% seen once. Trimming removed 3 bases at V and 0 bases at J, with 9 bases between. Germline CDR1 and CDR2: MDHEN and SYDVKM. This CDR3 comprises 15 residues. This clone occurred a few times. Its antigen is unknown. The sample has other DNA sequences that encode this CDR3 too. The receptor was isolated from a male donor in good health and CMV-seronegative. The sequenced material came from PBMCs. The chain has TRBV28 and TRBJ2-1; maybe TRBD2 (6 bases). CDR3 nucleotides: TGTGCCAGCAGTTTTCGGGGGAGCTCCTACAATGAGCAGTTCTTC. Its translation is CASSFRGSSYNEQFF.